This T cell receptor beta chain was recovered during a study of blood T cell repertoires in COVID-19 (dated by TCRdb to the early 2020s). Context from the whole study: Samples from collaborators originated in the United States, Italy and Spain and spanned both the acute and convalescent phases of COVID-19. Nearly every sample came with metadata listing a de-identified subject ID, COVID-19 status, age in years and sex. The repertoires were released in a freely available public database meant as a resource for research on the immune response to SARS-CoV-2. The material from the prospective study consisted of cDNA or gDNA derived from T cells, B-cell-depleted T cells, or PBMCs. Subjects who had been exposed to COVID-19, were actively infected with it, or had recovered from it provided the deeply sampled blood TCRbeta repertoires that made up the dataset. HLA class I and class II types, where available, came from metadata supplied by the sample provider rather than from assay-based typing. The samples were drawn from two sources: the first 160 participants of the ongoing ImmuneRACE study, and over 950 subjects contributed by 6 global collaborators. General conclusions and limits of the study: The quantity of clinical and demographic metadata differed by source and by participant and was supplied without curation.

Points on this clone: Its antigen remains unidentified. Per-base quality was not reported, and no clone a single base away is much larger than it.

TCRbeta CDR3 regions were amplified from genomic DNA using the immunoSEQ Assay, a bias-controlled multiplex PCR. Under the source paper's analysis protocol: Nucleated cell counts per sample were estimated from amplification of reference gene primers within the assay. To quantify the absolute abundance of each unique TCRbeta CDR3 rearrangement, sequence reads were collapsed and filtered. For each sample, productive Simpson clonality was calculated as the square root of Simpson's diversity index over productive rearrangements. The table was pulled from immuneACCESS by TCRdb, which kept in-frame rearrangements only. Such tables lose some clones; where checked, under half of the loss comes from unresolved V genes, and the rest has no known cause. V, J and clone size are those of that table, while D and trimming were read from the DNA. For this sample there are about 69,000 clones; around 84% appear just once. The top ten constitute 9.7% of the sample.

As encoded in the germline V gene (reference sequence), CDR1 is LNHNV while CDR2 is YYDKDF. Relative to germline, V is missing 2 bases and J is missing 2 bases, with 11 bases of the junction outside any gene match. The CDR3, cysteine through phenylalanine, is 19 amino acids long. Only the CDR3 DNA is retained, 57 bases long and in frame from the first base. Whole blood was collected in K2EDTA tubes by collaborating institutions according to the institutions' own protocols. For TCRbeta analysis, collaborators shipped samples in one of three forms: frozen whole blood, isolated PBMCs, or DNA extracted from either of those sample types.

This TCR derives from an elderly woman with acute or convalescent COVID-19. The chain employs TRBV15 and TRBJ2-6, with TRBD1 identical over 8 junction bases. Material for sequencing was peripheral blood. The nucleotides read TGTGCCACCAGCAGATCACAGGGGGTGCAGATGCCTGGGGCCAACGTCCTGACTTTC. Its protein is CATSRSQGVQMPGANVLTF. Joined to the reference TRBV15 and TRBJ2-6 proteins, this CDR3 gives the full variable domain: DAMVIQNPRYQVTQFGKPVTLSCSQTLNHNVMYWYQQKSSQAPKLLFHYYDKDFNNEADTPDNFQSRRPNTSFCFLDIRSPGLGDTAMYLCATSRSQGVQMPGANVLTFGAGSRLTVL.